The clone carrying this T cell receptor (beta chain) was observed a handful of times. The data originate from a study of blood T cells in healthy people across ages. A second PCR, run for roughly 7 to 12 cycles, used a sample-barcoded 5' primer plus a J-beta primer mix. TCRdb re-called the 5' RACE reads with MiXCR, one entry per CDR3 protein. The table lists roughly 930,000 distinct CDR3 sequences, 48% of them singletons. Deletions cut 0 bases from V and 3 bases from J, with 4 bases between. CDR1 and CDR2 from the germline V gene are LGHNA and YNFKEQ. CDR3 size: 13 residues. The sample consisted of blood. This receptor was taken from a young man in good health. The V call is TRBV4-2, the J call TRBJ2-3; D is ambiguous. CDR3 sequence reads: CASSQDYTDTQYF. CDR3 coding DNA: TGTGCCAGCAGCCAAGACTATACAGATACGCAGTATTTT.